This is a list of T cell receptor beta chains from one sample in a study of shared clonotypes between healthy human individuals. Some clones are missing from TCRdb's copy, which holds only in-frame ones; the method was immunoSEQ multiplex PCR. The top ten clones hold roughly 1.8% of a sample with around 2.1 million clones, under 95% of them seen once. The sample consisted of naive CD8+ T cells from PBMCs. The source of these receptors is a man between 18 and 35 years old in good health. Some clones in this sample may be carry-over from other donors' samples. The CDR3 runs from the conserved cysteine through the conserved F or W. A D gene is named only where the DNA matches it firmly. The size entry is marked missing in some rows and otherwise reads once, few, many or a size class.

TRBV7-9,TRBJ2-5,.,TRBD2,CASSFLTSGKETQYF,TGTGCCAGCAGCTTCTTGACTAGCGGAAAAGAGACCCAGTACTTC
TRBV4-1,TRBJ2-7,.,.,CASSLGGEQYF,TGCGCCAGCAGTCTGGGGGGCGAGCAGTACTTC
TRBV7-3,TRBJ2-3,.,TRBD1,CASSSDRAQDTQYF,TGTGCCAGCAGCTCGGACAGGGCTCAGGATACGCAGTATTTT
TRBV10-3,TRBJ2-7,.,TRBD2,CAISDGRIAGTEYEQYF,TGTGCCATCAGTGATGGGAGAATAGCGGGAACTGAATACGAGCAGTACTTC
TRBV7-9,TRBJ1-1,.,.,CASSLSAEAFF,TGTGCCAGCAGCTTATCGGCTGAAGCTTTCTTT
TRBV7-9,TRBJ2-1,.,.,CASSLGGAPQFF,TGTGCCAGCAGCCTCGGGGGCGCTCCACAGTTCTTC
TRBV4-1,TRBJ2-3,once,TRBD2,CASSQDLSGRIITDTQYF,TGCGCCAGCAGCCAAGATCTTAGCGGGAGGATTATCACAGATACGCAGTATTTT
TRBV2,TRBJ2-7,.,TRBD1,CASSVGGQGAKNYEQYF,TGTGCCAGCAGTGTTGGGGGACAGGGGGCTAAGAACTACGAGCAGTACTTC
TRBV30,TRBJ2-7,.,.,CAWSPRETHEQYF,TGTGCCTGGAGTCCCCGGGAGACCCACGAGCAGTACTTC
TRBV7-6,TRBJ2-3,.,.,CASSLGGQLTDTQYF,TGTGCCAGCAGCCTGGGGGGACAGCTAACAGATACGCAGTATTTT
TRBV5-1,TRBJ2-2,.,.,CASSFALDIKANTGELFF,TGCGCCAGCAGCTTCGCACTTGATATCAAAGCGAACACCGGGGAGCTGTTTTTT